This T cell receptor (beta chain) was found in a study of blood T cell repertoires in COVID-19. On the study more broadly: COVID-19 samples, acute and convalescent, were from the United States, Italy and Spain. From T cells, B-cell-depleted T cells, or PBMCs came the material, which was cDNA or gDNA.

V shed 5 bases and J shed 6 bases, with 22 bases lying between them. This CDR3 contains 16 residues. Germline loops: CDR1 LNHDA, CDR2 SQIVND (reference sequence). In the authors' methods: Amplification from reference gene primers served as the basis for estimated nucleated cell counts. The protocol was immunoSEQ multiplex PCR, while the TCRdb copy is restricted to in-frame clones and leaves out a portion. V, J and clone size are those of that table, while D and trimming were read from the DNA. The sample consists of about 220,000 clones, 75% to 90% of them appearing once. This clone came up many times.

The V call is TRBV19, the J call TRBJ1-2; the D gene is possibly TRBD1 (6 bases). This clonotype was obtained from a woman aged 30 to 39 who had recovered from COVID-19. The sequenced material came from peripheral blood. DNA for the CDR3: TGTGCCAGTAGTGTTTGGCGACAGGACCCTTGGAATGGCTACACCTTC. This sequence encodes CASSVWRQDPWNGYTF.